This is a list of T cell receptor beta chains from one sample in a study of a mutant IDH1 vaccine in newly diagnosed glioma. What these receptors recognize is not known. Sequenced by immunoSEQ multiplex PCR; TCRdb stores in-frame clones only, minus some. The table includes 25,000 to 30,000 clones, about 85% detected once. This material consisted of peripheral blood mononuclear cells (PBMCs), taken from a glioma patient whose treatment included an IDH1 peptide vaccine. These receptors came from a woman in her thirties or forties with glioma. Some clones in this sample may be carry-over from other donors' samples. Each CDR3 is given with its conserved first and last residue. D genes are given only for firm matches. Clone size is not always given. Where it is, it says once, few, many or a class for expanded clones.

abundance	v_gene	j_gene	d_gene	CDR3nt	CDR3aa
NA	TRBV7-9	TRBJ1-1	NA	TGTGCCAGCAGCCCACAGGGCACTGAAGCTTTCTTT	CASSPQGTEAFF
NA	TRBV6-6	TRBJ1-1	TRBD1	TGTGCCATCTATTGGCCGGGACAGGGGTTGAACACTGAAGCTTTCTTT	CAIYWPGQGLNTEAFF
few	TRBV11-2	TRBJ1-3	NA	TGTGCCAGCAGCCTCACCCTGGGGGCGATGACTGGAAACACCATATATTTT	CASSLTLGAMTGNTIYF
NA	TRBV5-4	TRBJ1-2	NA	TGTGCCAGCAGTCCTGGTCGGGGGGGGTACGGCTACACCTTC	CASSPGRGGYGYTF
NA	TRBV6-5	TRBJ2-7	TRBD1	TGTGCCAGCAACCCGGGACAGGGCCCCTACGAGCAGTACTTC	CASNPGQGPYEQYF
NA	TRBV19	TRBJ2-2	TRBD2	TGTGCCAGTAGTATAGCGGCGGGAGTTGTTTCGAACACCGGGGAGCTGTTTTTT	CASSIAAGVVSNTGELFF
NA	TRBV7-9	TRBJ1-3	NA	TGTGCCAGCAGCTTAGTGGGTAACACCATATATTTT	CASSLVGNTIYF
NA	TRBV6-4	TRBJ1-5	NA	TGTGCCAGCGGTACGAGTCAGCCCCAGCATTTT	CASGTSQPQHF
NA	TRBV7-9	TRBJ2-3	NA	TGTGCCAGCAGCTTAAAGGTGGATACGCAGTATTTT	CASSLKVDTQYF
NA	TRBV7-9	TRBJ2-2	NA	TGTGCCAGCAGCCACTCCCCGCCCAGGGACTCTTGGACCGGGGAGCTGTTTTTT	CASSHSPPRDSWTGELFF
NA	TRBV18	TRBJ1-1	NA	TGTGCCAGCTCACCGGCAGGGAACACTGAAGCTTTCTTT	CASSPAGNTEAFF
NA	TRBV9	TRBJ2-3	TRBD2	TGTGCCAGCAGCGAGGGGGGGCTAGCGGGGCTCGGGGTGACGCAGTATTTT	CASSEGGLAGLGVTQYF
NA	TRBV7-8	TRBJ2-7	TRBD1	TGTGCCAGCAGGAAGACAGGGGGCAATTCCTACGAGCAGTACTTC	CASRKTGGNSYEQYF
NA	TRBV7-8	TRBJ2-3	NA	TGTGCCAGCAGCTTCAGGGATGGCACAGATACGCAGTATTTT	CASSFRDGTDTQYF
NA	TRBV28	TRBJ1-4	TRBD1	TGTGCCAGCAGGGGCAGGGGGCGCGAAAAACTGTTTTTT	CASRGRGREKLFF
once	TRBV28	TRBJ2-1	NA	TGTGCCAGCAGCTCGTTCTATGAGCAGTTCTTC	CASSSFYEQFF
once	TRBV4-2	TRBJ1-3	TRBD1	TGTGCCAGCAGCCCCCAGGGGGGGTTGGGAGGAAACACCATATATTTT	CASSPQGGLGGNTIYF
medium-sized	TRBV6-6	TRBJ1-3	NA	TGTGCCAGCAGTTACACCACAGGGGGAAACACCATATATTTT	CASSYTTGGNTIYF
NA	TRBV6-1	TRBJ1-1	NA	TGTGCCAGCAGTGAAGGTACAGTTGCCCGAAGGGGGAGTGAAGCTTTCTTT	CASSEGTVARRGSEAFF
NA	TRBV27	TRBJ1-5	TRBD1	TGTGCCAGCAGCCCGACAGGGATTGGGTTGGCGACCCAGCATTTT	CASSPTGIGLATQHF
NA	TRBV28	TRBJ2-6	NA	TGTGCCAGCAGTTTATGGAGGGGCTCTGGGGCCAACGTCCTGACTTTC	CASSLWRGSGANVLTF
few	TRBV27	TRBJ2-5	NA	TGTGCCAGCAAGGGGCCAGGAGGCCCCACGGAGACCCAGTACTTC	CASKGPGGPTETQYF
NA	TRBV9	TRBJ2-3	TRBD2	TGTGCCAGCAGCCCGAGCGGGGGCCCCACAGATACGCAGTATTTT	CASSPSGGPTDTQYF
NA	TRBV5-1	TRBJ2-5	TRBD1	TGCGCCAGCAGCAGGACCGGGACAGGGGAACAGACCCAGTACTTC	CASSRTGTGEQTQYF
NA	TRBV5-4	TRBJ2-5	TRBD2	TGTGCCAGCAGCTTGGGCAGCGGGGGGGCGATGTCAGAGACCCAGTACTTC	CASSLGSGGAMSETQYF
NA	TRBV27	TRBJ2-1	NA	TGTGCCAGCAGTTTAACTCCAGGGGCCCATGAGCAGTTCTTC	CASSLTPGAHEQFF
NA	TRBV7-3	TRBJ1-1	NA	TGTGCCAGCAGCTCGGGGCGGATGAACACTGAAGCTTTCTTT	CASSSGRMNTEAFF
NA	TRBV5-5	TRBJ2-3	TRBD2	TGTGCCAGCAGCTTTAGCGGGAAGAACACAGATACGCAGTATTTT	CASSFSGKNTDTQYF
NA	TRBV4-3	TRBJ2-5	NA	TGCGCCAGCAGCCGAACTACAACCCCCGGGCAGGCCCAGTACTTC	CASSRTTTPGQAQYF
NA	TRBV15	TRBJ1-4	NA	TGTGCCACCAGTCATATCAGGGGAGGGAATGAAAAACTGTTTTTT	CATSHIRGGNEKLFF
NA	TRBV9	TRBJ2-3	TRBD1	TGTGCCAGCAGCGTAACAGGGGCAGATACGCAGTATTTT	CASSVTGADTQYF
NA	TRBV9	TRBJ2-5	NA	TGTGCCAGCAGCGTAGAGAACAGGGCGGGTGAGACCCAGTACTTC	CASSVENRAGETQYF
few	TRBV28	TRBJ2-3	NA	TGTGCCAGCACCCACCCAACAGGGAGGGAGGGGAATACGCAGTATTTT	CASTHPTGREGNTQYF
once	TRBV19	TRBJ1-5	NA	TGTGCCAGTAGTGCAGGCGGTGGGTCTAGCAATCAGCCCCAGCATTTT	CASSAGGGSSNQPQHF
NA	TRBV4-3	TRBJ2-1	NA	TGCGCCAGCAGCCAAGATTCGCCGGCCTTCGCTCGTGAGCAGTTCTTC	CASSQDSPAFAREQFF
few	TRBV11-2	TRBJ1-6	NA	TGTGCCAGCAGCTTCGGTGGGATGTATAATTCACCCCTCCACTTT	CASSFGGMYNSPLHF
few	TRBV7-9	TRBJ2-7	NA	TGTGCCAGCAGTTTCACCTTGGAGCAGTACTTC	CASSFTLEQYF
NA	TRBV7-6	TRBJ2-2	NA	TGTGCCAGCAGCAGAACGGCCCTCACCGGGGAGCTGTTTTTT	CASSRTALTGELFF
NA	TRBV2	TRBJ2-3	NA	TGTGCCAGAGGAGGGAGCAGGGACACAGATACGCAGTATTTT	CARGGSRDTDTQYF
NA	TRBV5-4	TRBJ1-4	TRBD1	TGTGCCAGCAGCGCGGACAGGGGGCATGAAAAACTGTTTTTT	CASSADRGHEKLFF
NA	TRBV9	TRBJ2-1	NA	TGTGCCAGCAGCGTGTCGGCGGGCAATGAGCAGTTCTTC	CASSVSAGNEQFF
NA	TRBV2	TRBJ1-6	NA	TGTGCCAGCAAGTGGACAGCTAATTCACCCCTCCACTTT	CASKWTANSPLHF
NA	TRBV27	TRBJ1-1	NA	TGTGCCAGCAGTTCATACAGGGTGCGGAACACTGAAGCTTTCTTT	CASSSYRVRNTEAFF
NA	TRBV4-1	TRBJ2-5	NA	TGCGCCAGCAGCCGCGGACCACAAGAGACCCAGTACTTC	CASSRGPQETQYF
NA	TRBV28	TRBJ1-5	NA	TGTGCCAGCGAAGGCTGGGGGGATCAGCCCCAGCATTTT	CASEGWGDQPQHF
NA	TRBV28	TRBJ1-4	NA	TGTGCCAGCAGCACTACAGAAGGACTGTTTTTT	CASSTTEGLFF
NA	TRBV7-2	TRBJ1-2	TRBD1	TGTGCCAGCAGCTTAGACCCGATGACAGGGCGCTATGGCTACACCTTC	CASSLDPMTGRYGYTF
NA	TRBV4-2	TRBJ2-1	TRBD2	TGTGCCAGCAGCCAATCTCCGACTAGCGGGAGGTTTGATGAGCAGTTCTTC	CASSQSPTSGRFDEQFF